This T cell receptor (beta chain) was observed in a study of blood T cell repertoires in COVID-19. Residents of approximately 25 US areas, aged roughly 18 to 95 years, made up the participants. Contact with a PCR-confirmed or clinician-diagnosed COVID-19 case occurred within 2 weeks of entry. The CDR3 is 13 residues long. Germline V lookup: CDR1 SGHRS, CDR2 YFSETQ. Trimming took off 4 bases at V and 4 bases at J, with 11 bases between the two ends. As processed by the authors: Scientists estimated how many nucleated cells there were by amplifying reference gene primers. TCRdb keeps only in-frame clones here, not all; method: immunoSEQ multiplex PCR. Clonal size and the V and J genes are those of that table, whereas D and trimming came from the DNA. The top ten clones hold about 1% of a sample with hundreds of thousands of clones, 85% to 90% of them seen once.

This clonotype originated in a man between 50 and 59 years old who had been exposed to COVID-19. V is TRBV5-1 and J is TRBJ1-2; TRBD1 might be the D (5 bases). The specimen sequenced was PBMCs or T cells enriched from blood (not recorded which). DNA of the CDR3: TGCGCCAGCAGCCACGACAGCTTCTATGGCTACACCTTC. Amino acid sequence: CASSHDSFYGYTF.